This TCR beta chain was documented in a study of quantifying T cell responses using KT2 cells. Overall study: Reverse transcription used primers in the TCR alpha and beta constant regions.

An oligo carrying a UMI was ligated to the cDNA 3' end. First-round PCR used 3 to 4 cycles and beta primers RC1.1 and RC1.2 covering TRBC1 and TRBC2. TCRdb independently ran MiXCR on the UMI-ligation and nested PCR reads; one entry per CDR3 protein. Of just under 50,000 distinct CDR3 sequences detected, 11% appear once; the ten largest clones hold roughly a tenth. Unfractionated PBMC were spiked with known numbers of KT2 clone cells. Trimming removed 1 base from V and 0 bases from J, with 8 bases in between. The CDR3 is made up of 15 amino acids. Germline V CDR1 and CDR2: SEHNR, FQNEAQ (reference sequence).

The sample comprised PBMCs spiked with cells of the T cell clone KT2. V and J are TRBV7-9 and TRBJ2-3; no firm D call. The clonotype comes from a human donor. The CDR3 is CASSLVTLSTDTQYF. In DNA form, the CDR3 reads TGTGCCAGCAGCTTAGTAACCCTTAGCACAGATACGCAGTATTTT.